The sequence of this T cell receptor beta chain was determined in a study of shared clonotypes between healthy human individuals. On this clone itself: Its antigen is not identified.

CDR1 and CDR2 (germline): MNHEY, SMNVEV (reference sequence). V lost 7 bases and J lost 7; bases outside the gene matches: 2. This CDR3 has 12 residues. TCRdb's copy holds only in-frame clones and misses some; the assay was immunoSEQ multiplex PCR. The data contain roughly 570,000 clones, about 98% of them singletons. Study conclusions and caveats: Across subsets, estimated richness was generally greater for naive than for memory populations.

Naive CD8 populations comprised CD45RO-negative cells positively selected for CCR7, excluding terminally differentiated effector memory CD45RA+ cells. The clonotype comes from a man aged 30-40 years in good health. Sequencing was carried out using naive CD8+ T cells sorted from blood. The chain uses TRBV27 and TRBJ2-1; TRBD1 aligns across 9 bases. The CDR3 DNA reads TGTGCCAGCAAACAGGGGGCGAATGAGCAGTTCTTC. Translation gives CASKQGANEQFF.